These T cell receptor beta chains were read from a single sample in a study of cytomegalovirus exposure and HLA in healthy donors. Using immunoSEQ multiplex PCR, the repertoire was profiled, and TCRdb retains in-frame clones only, with some absent. The table records approximately 220,000 clones, over 80% of them present only once. Sequences were obtained from PBMCs. The receptors here all came from a man in his forties in good health and CMV-seropositive. Each CDR3 is given with its conserved first and last residue. Each record gives: J gene, clone size, V gene, D gene, CDR3 protein, CDR3 DNA. A D gene is named only where the DNA matches it firmly. The size entry is marked missing in some rows and otherwise reads once, few, many or a size class.

>TRBJ1-2|NA|TRBV6-1|TRBD1
CASRALQGANYGYTF
TGTGCCAGCAGGGCGCTGCAGGGGGCAAACTATGGCTACACCTTC
>TRBJ2-1|NA|TRBV27|TRBD1
CASSARGGTGFNEQFF
TGTGCCAGCAGTGCCAGGGGAGGGACAGGGTTCAATGAGCAGTTCTTC
>TRBJ2-1|once|TRBV7-8|TRBD2
CASSLVKLAGTGNEQFF
TGTGCCAGCAGCTTAGTGAAGTTAGCGGGAACGGGGAATGAGCAGTTCTTC
>TRBJ2-5|NA|TRBV7-8|NA
CASSFGLQETQYF
TGTGCCAGCAGCTTTGGGCTGCAAGAGACCCAGTACTTC
>TRBJ2-3|NA|TRBV30|TRBD2
CAWSVQWAGGPNF
TGTGCCTGGAGTGTACAGTGGGCGGGAGGGCCAAATTTT
>TRBJ1-5|few|TRBV19|TRBD1
CASSIDRTGEDRNQPQHF
TGTGCCAGTAGTATAGATCGGACAGGGGAGGACCGCAATCAGCCCCAGCATTTT
>TRBJ2-5|NA|TRBV27|TRBD1
CASSRDRGQETQYF
TGTGCCAGCAGCCGCGACAGGGGGCAAGAGACCCAGTACTTC
>TRBJ2-2|once|TRBV11-2|TRBD2
CASSSGLAGGAGELFF
TGTGCCAGCAGCTCGGGACTAGCGGGAGGTGCCGGGGAGCTGTTTTTT
>TRBJ2-1|NA|TRBV5-1|NA
CASSLAGPAVNEQFF
TGCGCCAGCAGCTTGGCCGGTCCAGCGGTTAATGAGCAGTTCTTC
>TRBJ2-1|NA|TRBV7-2|TRBD2
CASSSTSGVYNEQFF
TGTGCCAGCAGCTCGACTAGCGGGGTTTACAATGAGCAGTTCTTC
>TRBJ1-1|NA|TRBV4-1|NA
CASSQAPLGPMGNTEAFF
TGCGCCAGCAGCCAAGCTCCGCTAGGTCCGATGGGGAACACTGAAGCTTTCTTT
>TRBJ2-7|NA|TRBV2|TRBD1
CASNRDRSYEQYF
TGTGCCAGCAACCGGGACAGATCATACGAGCAGTACTTC
>TRBJ1-1|NA|TRBV7-9|TRBD1
CATGDRNTEAFF
TGTGCCACCGGGGACAGGAACACTGAAGCTTTCTTT
>TRBJ2-7|NA|TRBV5-8|NA
CASSFTYEQYF
TGTGCCAGCAGCTTCACCTACGAGCAGTACTTC
>TRBJ2-7|NA|TRBV7-3|TRBD2
CASSLGGTSSYEQYF
TGTGCCAGCAGCTTAGGTGGGACTAGCTCCTACGAGCAGTACTTC
>TRBJ1-2|NA|TRBV21-1|NA
CASSTTGDLYGYTF
TGTGCCAGCAGCACAACAGGTGACCTCTATGGCTACACCTTC
>TRBJ1-5|NA|TRBV19|TRBD1
CASTTGTGGNQPQHF
TGTGCCAGTACCACCGGGACAGGGGGCAATCAGCCCCAGCATTTT
>TRBJ2-7|NA|TRBV9|NA
CASSAGPGSIYEQYF
TGTGCCAGCAGCGCCGGACCGGGGTCGATCTACGAGCAGTACTTC
>TRBJ1-6|NA|TRBV15|NA
CATSRPGSPLHF
TGTGCCACCAGCAGACCCGGGAGTCCCCTCCACTTT
>TRBJ2-7|NA|TRBV5-6|TRBD1
CASSRQGPRSSYEQYF
TGTGCCAGCAGCCGACAGGGGCCCCGATCATCCTACGAGCAGTACTTC
>TRBJ1-5|once|TRBV12-5|NA
CASGLESGGRQPQHF
TGTGCTAGTGGTTTGGAATCGGGGGGCCGACAGCCCCAGCATTTT
>TRBJ2-1|NA|TRBV4-1|NA
CASSQDFTSRKHNEQFF
TGCGCCAGCAGCCAAGATTTCACTAGTAGAAAACACAATGAGCAGTTCTTC
>TRBJ1-5|NA|TRBV19|NA
CASSIFRDGSNQPQHF
TGTGCCAGTAGTATTTTCCGGGATGGGAGCAATCAGCCCCAGCATTTT
>TRBJ2-7|few|TRBV7-6|NA
CASSSTPDTYEQYF
TGTGCCAGCAGCTCTACACCAGACACTTACGAGCAGTACTTC
>TRBJ1-2|NA|TRBV6-1|TRBD1
CASSDPGQGNYGYTF
TGTGCCAGCAGTGATCCGGGACAGGGGAACTATGGCTACACCTTC
>TRBJ2-5|NA|TRBV28|NA
CASCRGGQETQYF
TGTGCCAGCTGCCGAGGAGGACAAGAGACCCAGTACTTC
>TRBJ2-1|NA|TRBV2|TRBD1
CASSASGQSYNEQFF
TGTGCCAGCAGTGCTTCGGGACAGAGTTACAATGAGCAGTTCTTC
>TRBJ2-1|NA|TRBV5-4|NA
CASSLSLANNEQFF
TGTGCCAGCAGCTTGTCGCTAGCTAACAATGAGCAGTTCTTC
>TRBJ1-4|NA|TRBV2|NA
CASSSEATNEKLFF
TGTGCCAGCAGTTCAGAGGCAACTAATGAAAAACTGTTTTTT
>TRBJ1-1|NA|TRBV6-1|TRBD1
CASTWDRLEAFF
TGTGCCAGCACTTGGGACAGGTTAGAAGCTTTCTTT
>TRBJ1-4|few|TRBV25-1|NA
CASSGVRTGDEKLFF
TGTGCCAGCAGTGGCGTGCGGACGGGGGATGAAAAACTGTTTTTT
>TRBJ2-2|NA|TRBV7-3|NA
CASSTTMGSPGELFF
TGTGCCAGCAGCACAACGATGGGGAGTCCCGGGGAGCTGTTTTTT
>TRBJ2-6|few|TRBV5-4|NA
CASSGRTGANVLTF
TGTGCCAGCAGTGGGAGAACTGGGGCCAACGTCCTGACTTTC
>TRBJ1-5|once|TRBV7-2|NA
CASSLWTASNQPQHF
TGTGCCAGCAGCTTATGGACAGCTAGCAATCAGCCCCAGCATTTT
>TRBJ1-1|NA|TRBV5-5|NA
CASSLVAGSTEAFF
TGTGCCAGCAGCTTGGTCGCGGGGAGCACTGAAGCTTTCTTT
>TRBJ1-2|once|TRBV6-5|NA
CASSYSIGVGYTF
TGTGCCAGCAGTTACTCCATCGGAGTGGGCTACACCTTC
>TRBJ1-1|few|TRBV29-1|TRBD1
CSVAAGQGAFF
TGCAGCGTTGCGGCGGGACAGGGAGCTTTCTTT